These T cell receptor beta chains were read from a single sample in a study of T cell responses to AZD1222 COVID-19 vaccine. TCRdb's table, derived via immunoSEQ multiplex PCR, lists solely in-frame clones and lacks some. The top ten clones hold approximately 17% of a sample with over 100,000 clones, around nine tenths of them seen once. Sequencing used peripheral blood, obtained on day 0 of AZD1222 vaccination. Source of these receptors: an adult in good health. Each CDR3 is given with its conserved first and last residue. Fields, in order: CDR3 length, clone size, J gene, D gene, V gene, CDR3 DNA, CDR3 protein. A D gene is named only where the DNA matches it firmly. Some rows have no size entry. The others give once, few or many, or a class for an expanded clone.

>14|-|TRBJ1-3|-|TRBV10-3
TGTGCCATCGAGGACAGTCCCTCTGGAAACACCATATATTTT
CAIEDSPSGNTIYF
>15|-|TRBJ1-1|TRBD1|TRBV3-1/TRBV3-2
TGTGCCAGCAGCCAAGAGTGGACAGGGAGGTCTGAAGCTTTCTTT
CASSQEWTGRSEAFF
>16|-|TRBJ2-5|TRBD2|TRBV2
TGTGCCAGCAGTGACCTCGAAACTAGCGCGCAAGAGACCCAGTACTTC
CASSDLETSAQETQYF
>14|once|TRBJ2-5|-|TRBV27
TGTGCCAGCTCCTTGGTCAGGGGTTCAGAGACCCAGTACTTC
CASSLVRGSETQYF
>16|-|TRBJ2-2|TRBD1|TRBV18
TGTGCCAGCTCACCGGCCGGACAGGGGAGGTCCGGGGAGCTGTTTTTT
CASSPAGQGRSGELFF
>13|-|TRBJ1-3|-|TRBV28
TGTGCCAGCAGTTCAGGGCCCGGAAACACCATATATTTT
CASSSGPGNTIYF
>14|once|TRBJ1-2|-|TRBV14
TGTGCCAGCAGCCAAGATCTGGGTGGCTATGGCTACACCTTC
CASSQDLGGYGYTF
>13|-|TRBJ2-1|-|TRBV5-1
TGCGCCAGCAGCCGGAGGGGGGCCAGTGAGCAGTTCTTC
CASSRRGASEQFF
>14|-|TRBJ2-3|-|TRBV7-6
TGTGCCAGCAGCCTCGGACCGAGCACAGATACGCAGTATTTT
CASSLGPSTDTQYF
>20|few|TRBJ1-5|-|TRBV6-2/TRBV6-3
TGTGCCAGCAGTTACCACAGAACCAGGACAGTTCCCTATAGCAATCAGCCCCAGCATTTT
CASSYHRTRTVPYSNQPQHF
>16|-|TRBJ2-3|TRBD2|TRBV28
TGTGCCAGCAGAGGATCAGCGGGAGGGCCGGCGGATACGCAGTATTTT
CASRGSAGGPADTQYF
>16|-|TRBJ1-4|-|TRBV19
TGTGCCAGTAGGCGATCAGGGGTTACGGCTAATGAAAAACTGTTTTTT
CASRRSGVTANEKLFF
>13|-|TRBJ1-1|-|TRBV6-5
TGTGCCAGCAGATGGGGGATGAACACTGAAGCTTTCTTT
CASRWGMNTEAFF
>18|-|TRBJ2-3|-|TRBV7-2
TGTGCTATAAGGGGTCCCGGGGGGCCTCTTAGAGGTACTGATACGCAGTATTTT
CAIRGPGGPLRGTDTQYF
>15|-|TRBJ1-2|-|TRBV6-2/TRBV6-3
TGTGCCAGCAGTTGGGGCCTAAAAGTTTCCTATGGCTACACCTTC
CASSWGLKVSYGYTF
>16|few|TRBJ1-5|-|TRBV30
TGTGCCTGGAGTGTCATAAAGACAGTCTGCAATCAGCCCCAGCATTTT
CAWSVIKTVCNQPQHF
>18|-|TRBJ2-2|-|TRBV11-3
TGTGCCAGCAGCTTAGGCCTTGGAGGGACGGGGAAAACCGGGGAGCTGTTTTTT
CASSLGLGGTGKTGELFF
>15|few|TRBJ1-4|TRBD1|TRBV10-1
TGCGCCGGACCGCAGGGGGGCGCGACTAATGAAAAACTGTTTTTT
CAGPQGGATNEKLFF
>15|-|TRBJ1-2|-|TRBV29-1
TGCAGCGTTGAAACCCGACAGACCGCCAACTATGGCTACACCTTC
CSVETRQTANYGYTF
>13|-|TRBJ1-2|-|TRBV10-3
TGTGCCATCAGTGATCTTCCTTTGGATGGCTACACCTTC
CAISDLPLDGYTF
>13|-|TRBJ2-7|-|TRBV29-1
TGCAGCGTCCTGACAGGGACTACCTACGAGCAGTACTTC
CSVLTGTTYEQYF
>14|-|TRBJ2-7|TRBD1|TRBV10-3
TGTGCCATCAGAGATCCGGGACAGGGGAACGAGCAGTACTTC
CAIRDPGQGNEQYF
>12|-|TRBJ1-3|-|TRBV3-1/TRBV3-2
TGTGCCAGCAGCCAGGGGGGAAACACCATATATTTT
CASSQGGNTIYF